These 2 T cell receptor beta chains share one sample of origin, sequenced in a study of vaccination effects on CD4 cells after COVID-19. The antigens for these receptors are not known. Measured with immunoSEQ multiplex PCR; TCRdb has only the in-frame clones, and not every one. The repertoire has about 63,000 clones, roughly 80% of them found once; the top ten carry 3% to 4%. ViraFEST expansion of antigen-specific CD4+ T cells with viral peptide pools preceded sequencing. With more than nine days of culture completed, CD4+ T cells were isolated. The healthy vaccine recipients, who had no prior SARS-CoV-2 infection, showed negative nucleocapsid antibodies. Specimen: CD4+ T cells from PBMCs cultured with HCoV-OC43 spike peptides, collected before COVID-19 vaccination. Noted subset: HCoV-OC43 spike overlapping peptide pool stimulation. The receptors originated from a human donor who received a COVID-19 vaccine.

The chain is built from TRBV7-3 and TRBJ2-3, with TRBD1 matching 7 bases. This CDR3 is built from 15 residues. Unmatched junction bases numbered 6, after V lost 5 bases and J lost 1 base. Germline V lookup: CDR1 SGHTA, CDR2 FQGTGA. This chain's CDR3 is CASSPGGIGTDTQYF. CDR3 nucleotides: TGTGCCAGCAGCCCAGGGGGTATCGGCACAGATACGCAGTATTTT.

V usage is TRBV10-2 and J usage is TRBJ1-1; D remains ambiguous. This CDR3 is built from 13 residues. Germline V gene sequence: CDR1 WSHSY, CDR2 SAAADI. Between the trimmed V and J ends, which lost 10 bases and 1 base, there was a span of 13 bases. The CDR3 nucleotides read TGCGCCACTTCCGGCACTTCGAACACTGAAGCTTTCTTT. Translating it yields CATSGTSNTEAFF.